This T cell receptor (beta chain) derives from a study of beta chain features in type 1 diabetes. Study-level results: Sequencing from cDNA could over-represent high-TCR-expressing cells. A greater similarity of naive, central memory and Treg TCRB repertoires was seen among patients than among healthy donors.

This clone was observed a few times. Antigen: not known. Expressed TCRB transcripts were sequenced, since all the RNA that had been isolated was reverse transcribed. Measured with immunoSEQ multiplex PCR; TCRdb has only the in-frame clones, and not every one. Of around 400,000 clones listed, approximately 15% are singletons. Blood was drawn once from each donor into heparinised tubes. The draws averaged around 110 mL. V was cut by 4 bases and J by 0 bases, with 12 bases left in between. Germline V CDR1 and CDR2: KGHSH, LQKENI. The CDR3 is 15 amino acids. The J gene is TRBJ1-1, the V gene TRBV18; possibly TRBD1 for D (5 bases). Sequences were obtained from naive CD4+ T cells from blood. The source is a woman in her late teens or twenties in good health. The CDR3 loop is CASSLLTDMNTEAFF. The CDR3 DNA follows: TGTGCCAGCTCACTATTGACAGACATGAACACTGAAGCTTTCTTT.